This T cell receptor (beta chain) is from a study of cytomegalovirus exposure and HLA in healthy donors. As for the study in general: Ancestry clustering placed more than 65% of about 400 genotyped donors in the Caucasian-associated cluster.

Study-level points and caveats: The later analysis indicated that the majority of CMV-associated TCR beta chains appeared HLA-restricted. Overall, approximately 150 TCR beta chains were annotated as cytomegalovirus-associated. TCR beta chain V- and J-gene trimming was linked, in a later analysis, to a missense variant in DCLRE1C.

V dropped 4 bases and J dropped 5; count of bases not matched to a gene: 7. CDR1 and CDR2 (germline): LNHDA, SQIVND (reference sequence). The CDR3 has 14 amino acids. The PCR employed 60 Vbeta primers together with 13 Jbeta primers. Only in-frame clones appear in the TCRdb table, and some are missing; sequencing was by immunoSEQ multiplex PCR. Of roughly 110,000 clones listed, approximately 76% are singletons. Comment on this clone: The antigen is not known. The same CDR3 is also encoded by other DNA sequences in this sample.

The specimen was PBMCs. This sequence was found in a young man in good health and CMV-seronegative. The rearrangement links TRBV19 to TRBJ2-7; 8 bases are shared with TRBD1. This chain's CDR3 is CASSSRQGANEQYF. CDR3 DNA: TGTGCCAGTAGTAGTCGCCAGGGGGCCAACGAGCAGTACTTC. The complete variable domain, with remaining parts taken from reference TRBV19 and TRBJ2-7, reads DGGITQSPKYLFRKEGQNVTLSCEQNLNHDAMYWYRQDPGQGLRLIYYSQIVNDFQKGDIAEGYSVSREKKESFPLTVTSAQKNPTAFYLCASSSRQGANEQYFGPGTRLTVT.